The present TCR beta chain was sequenced within a study of OX40 agonist ivuxolimab in advanced cancers. Background on the study: Of mixed ages from about 20 to 90 and averaging roughly 66 years, the group was 65% to 85% male.

The J segment lost 3 bases and the V segment lost 5 bases, leaving 9 bases of the junction unmatched. This CDR3 has 15 residues. The germline CDR1 and CDR2 sequences are SGHNT and YYREEE (reference sequence). TCRdb's table, derived via immunoSEQ multiplex PCR, lists solely in-frame clones and lacks some. The sample lists 50,000 to 70,000 clones, over 75% seen once, with around 10% in the top ten. This clonotype originated in an adult with an advanced solid tumor such as melanoma, head and neck, liver or kidney cancer. The specimen comprised CD4+ or CD8+ T cells sorted from blood, sampled in a trial of the OX40 agonist ivuxolimab. The chain joins TRBV5-4 to TRBJ1-2, with TRBD1 identical over 8 bases. This CDR3 reads CASSFGQGQDYGYTF. DNA of the CDR3: TGTGCCAGCAGTTTCGGACAGGGCCAAGACTATGGCTACACCTTC.